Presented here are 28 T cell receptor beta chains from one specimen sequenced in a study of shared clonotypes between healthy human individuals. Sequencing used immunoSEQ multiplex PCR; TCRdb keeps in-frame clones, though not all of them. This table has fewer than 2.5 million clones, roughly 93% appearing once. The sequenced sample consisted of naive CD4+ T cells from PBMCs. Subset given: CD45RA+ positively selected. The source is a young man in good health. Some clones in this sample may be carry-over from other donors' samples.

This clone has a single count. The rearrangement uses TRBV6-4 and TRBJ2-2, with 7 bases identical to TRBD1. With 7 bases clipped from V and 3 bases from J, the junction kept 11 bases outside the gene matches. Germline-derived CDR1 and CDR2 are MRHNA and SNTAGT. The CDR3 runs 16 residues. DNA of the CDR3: TGTGCCAGCAAGGGACAGCCGAACACGGACACCGGGGAGCTGTTTTTT. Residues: CASKGQPNTDTGELFF.

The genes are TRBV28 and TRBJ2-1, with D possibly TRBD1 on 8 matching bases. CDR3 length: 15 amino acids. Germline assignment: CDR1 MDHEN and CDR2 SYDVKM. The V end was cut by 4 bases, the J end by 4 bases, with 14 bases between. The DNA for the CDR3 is TGTGCCAGCAGTTCTACAGGGGGAGGGTACAATGAGCAGTTCTTC. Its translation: CASSSTGGGYNEQFF. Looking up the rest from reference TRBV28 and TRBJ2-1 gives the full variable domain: DVKVTQSSRYLVKRTGEKVFLECVQDMDHENMFWYRQDPGLGLRLIYFSYDVKMKEKGDIPEGYSVSREKKERFSLILESASTNQTSMYLCASSSTGGGYNEQFFGPGTRLTVL.

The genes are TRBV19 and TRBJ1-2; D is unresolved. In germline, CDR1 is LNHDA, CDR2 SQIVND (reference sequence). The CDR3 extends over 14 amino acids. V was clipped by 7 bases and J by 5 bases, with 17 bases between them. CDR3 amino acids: CASKVSRGYYGYTF. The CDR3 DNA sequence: TGTGCCAGTAAGGTCTCTCGGGGATATTATGGCTACACCTTC. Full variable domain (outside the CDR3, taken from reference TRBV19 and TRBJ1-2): DGGITQSPKYLFRKEGQNVTLSCEQNLNHDAMYWYRQDPGQGLRLIYYSQIVNDFQKGDIAEGYSVSREKKESFPLTVTSAQKNPTAFYLCASKVSRGYYGYTFGSGTRLTVV.

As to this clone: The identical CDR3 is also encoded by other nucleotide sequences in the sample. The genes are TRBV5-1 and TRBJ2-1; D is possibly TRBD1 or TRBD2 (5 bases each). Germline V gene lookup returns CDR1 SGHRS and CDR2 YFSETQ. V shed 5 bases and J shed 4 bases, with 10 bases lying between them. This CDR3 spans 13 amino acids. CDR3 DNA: TGCGCCAGCAGTTTAGGGACGTACAATGAGCAGTTCTTC. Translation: CASSLGTYNEQFF.

The CDR3 DNA reads TGTGCCAGCCTTCCAGTAGCGGGCCTCTCCTACAATGAGCAGTTCTTC. As protein: CASLPVAGLSYNEQFF. The rearrangement links TRBV5-4 to TRBJ2-1; 7 nucleotides agree with TRBD2. The CDR3 is made up of 16 amino acids. Trimming removed 7 bases from V and 0 bases from J; junction bases left unmatched: 10. Germline assignment: CDR1 SGHNT and CDR2 YYREEE (reference sequence).

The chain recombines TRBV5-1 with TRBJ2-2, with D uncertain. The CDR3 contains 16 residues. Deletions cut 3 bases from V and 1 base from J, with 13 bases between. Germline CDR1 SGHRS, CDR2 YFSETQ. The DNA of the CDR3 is TGCGCCAGCAGCTGGACCGATCTAATGAACACCGGGGAGCTGTTTTTT. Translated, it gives CASSWTDLMNTGELFF.

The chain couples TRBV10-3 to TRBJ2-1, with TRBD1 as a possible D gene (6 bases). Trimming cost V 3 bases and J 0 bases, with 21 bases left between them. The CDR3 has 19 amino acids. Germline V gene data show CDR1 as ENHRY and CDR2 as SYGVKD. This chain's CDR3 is CAISDPTGILSSSYNEQFF. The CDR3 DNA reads TGTGCCATCAGTGATCCGACAGGAATCTTATCGAGCTCCTACAATGAGCAGTTCTTC.

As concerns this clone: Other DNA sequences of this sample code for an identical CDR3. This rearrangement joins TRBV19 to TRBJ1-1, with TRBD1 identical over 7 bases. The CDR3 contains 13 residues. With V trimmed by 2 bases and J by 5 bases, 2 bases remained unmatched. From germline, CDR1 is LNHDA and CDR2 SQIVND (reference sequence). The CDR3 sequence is CASSINRGTEAFF. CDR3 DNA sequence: TGTGCCAGTAGTATAAACAGGGGTACTGAAGCTTTCTTT. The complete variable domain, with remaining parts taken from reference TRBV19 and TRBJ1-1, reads DGGITQSPKYLFRKEGQNVTLSCEQNLNHDAMYWYRQDPGQGLRLIYYSQIVNDFQKGDIAEGYSVSREKKESFPLTVTSAQKNPTAFYLCASSINRGTEAFFGQGTRLTVV.

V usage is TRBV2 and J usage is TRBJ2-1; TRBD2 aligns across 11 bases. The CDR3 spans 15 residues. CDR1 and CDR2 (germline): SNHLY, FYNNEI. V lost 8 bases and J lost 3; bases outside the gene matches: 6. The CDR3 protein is CASGWGLAVYNEQFF. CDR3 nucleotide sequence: TGTGCCAGCGGATGGGGACTAGCGGTCTACAATGAGCAGTTCTTC.

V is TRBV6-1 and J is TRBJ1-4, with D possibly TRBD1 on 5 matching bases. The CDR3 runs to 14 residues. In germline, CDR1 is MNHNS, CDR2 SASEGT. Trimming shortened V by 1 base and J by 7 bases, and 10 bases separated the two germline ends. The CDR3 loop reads CASSEGGNSEKLFF. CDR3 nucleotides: TGTGCCAGCAGTGAAGGGGGCAACAGTGAAAAACTGTTTTTT.

CDR3 loop: CATSRNTGSGTGELFF. Written as DNA, the CDR3 is TGTGCCACCAGCAGAAACACAGGCTCGGGCACCGGGGAGCTGTTTTTT. V is TRBV15 and J is TRBJ2-2; the D gene is possibly TRBD1 (5 bases). Germline lookup yields CDR1 LNHNV and CDR2 YYDKDF (reference sequence). With 2 bases removed from V and 4 bases from J, the gap between germline ends came to 14 bases. CDR3 length: 16 residues.

The DNA for the CDR3 is TGCGCCAGCAGCGTAGGACAGGGGGAACCCTACGAGCAGTACTTC. It encodes CASSVGQGEPYEQYF. This sequence joins TRBV5-1 and TRBJ2-7, with 10 bases aligning to TRBD1. The CDR3 has 15 amino acids. The trim removed 4 bases at V and 2 bases at J, leaving 6 bases unmatched. Germline CDR1 SGHRS, CDR2 YFSETQ. The full variable domain, rest sourced from reference TRBV5-1 and TRBJ2-7, is KAGVTQTPRYLIKTRGQQVTLSCSPISGHRSVSWYQQTPGQGLQFLFEYFSETQRNKGNFPGRFSGRQFSNSRSEMNVSTLELGDSALYLCASSVGQGEPYEQYFGPGTRLTVT.

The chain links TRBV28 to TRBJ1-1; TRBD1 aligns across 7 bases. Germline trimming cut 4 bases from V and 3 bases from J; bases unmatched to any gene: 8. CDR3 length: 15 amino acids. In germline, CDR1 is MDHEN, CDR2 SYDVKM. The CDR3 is CASSSLHDRDTEAFF. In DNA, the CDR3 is TGTGCCAGCAGTTCACTCCACGACAGGGACACTGAAGCTTTCTTT.

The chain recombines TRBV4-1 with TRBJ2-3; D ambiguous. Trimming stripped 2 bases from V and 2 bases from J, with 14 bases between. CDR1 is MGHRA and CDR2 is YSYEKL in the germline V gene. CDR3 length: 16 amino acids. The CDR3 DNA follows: TGCGCCAGCAGCCAATTAGGGTTAGTGAACACAGATACGCAGTATTTT. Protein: CASSQLGLVNTDTQYF.

CDR3 amino acids: CASSYVAGGPGEQYF. Written as DNA, the CDR3 is TGTGCCAGCAGCTACGTAGCGGGAGGTCCAGGCGAGCAGTACTTC. The rearrangement links TRBV7-2 to TRBJ2-7; TRBD2 matches at 10 bases. Germline CDR1 SGHTA, CDR2 FQGNSA. J gave up 6 bases and V 4 bases, and 9 bases lay outside the gene matches. The CDR3 is made up of 15 amino acids.

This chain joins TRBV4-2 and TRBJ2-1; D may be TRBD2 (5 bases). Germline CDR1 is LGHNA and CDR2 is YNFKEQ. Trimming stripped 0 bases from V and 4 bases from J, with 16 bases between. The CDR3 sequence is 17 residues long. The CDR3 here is CASSQDPTRVSYNEQFF. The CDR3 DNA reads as TGTGCCAGCAGCCAAGATCCCACGAGGGTGTCGTACAATGAGCAGTTCTTC.

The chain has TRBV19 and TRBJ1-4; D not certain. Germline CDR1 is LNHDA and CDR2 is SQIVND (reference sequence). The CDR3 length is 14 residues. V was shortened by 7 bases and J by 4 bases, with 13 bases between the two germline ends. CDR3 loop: CASKFQGDNEKLFF. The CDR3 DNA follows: TGTGCCAGTAAATTCCAAGGTGATAATGAAAAACTGTTTTTT.

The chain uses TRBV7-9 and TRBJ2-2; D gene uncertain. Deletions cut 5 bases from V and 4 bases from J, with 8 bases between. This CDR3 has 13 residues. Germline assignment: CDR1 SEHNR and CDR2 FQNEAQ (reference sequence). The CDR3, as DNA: TGTGCCAGCAGCCCCAGATCCACCGGGGAGCTGTTTTTT. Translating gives CASSPRSTGELFF.

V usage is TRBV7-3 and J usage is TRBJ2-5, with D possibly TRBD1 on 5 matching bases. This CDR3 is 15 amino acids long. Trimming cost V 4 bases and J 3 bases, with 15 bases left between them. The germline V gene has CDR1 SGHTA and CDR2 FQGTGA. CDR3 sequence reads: CASSSRGAGKETQYF. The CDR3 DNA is TGTGCCAGCAGCTCCAGAGGAGCAGGGAAAGAGACCCAGTACTTC. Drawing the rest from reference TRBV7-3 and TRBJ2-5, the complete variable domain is GAGVSQTPSNKVTEKGKYVELRCDPISGHTALYWYRQSLGQGPEFLIYFQGTGAADDSGLPNDRFFAVRPEGSVSTLKIQRTERGDSAVYLCASSSRGAGKETQYFGPGTRLLVL.

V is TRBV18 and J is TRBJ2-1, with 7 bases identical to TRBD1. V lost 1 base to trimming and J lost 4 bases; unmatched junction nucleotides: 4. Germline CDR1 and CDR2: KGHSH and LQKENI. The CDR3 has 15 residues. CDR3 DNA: TGTGCCAGCTCACCACAGGGGGCGGAGTACAATGAGCAGTTCTTC. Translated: CASSPQGAEYNEQFF.

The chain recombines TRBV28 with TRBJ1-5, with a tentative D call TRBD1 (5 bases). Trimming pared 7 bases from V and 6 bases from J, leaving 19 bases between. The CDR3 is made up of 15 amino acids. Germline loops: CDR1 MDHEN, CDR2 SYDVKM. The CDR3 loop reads CASTLSGAGGQPQHF. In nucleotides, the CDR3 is TGTGCCAGCACTCTAAGCGGGGCGGGGGGTCAGCCCCAGCATTTT.

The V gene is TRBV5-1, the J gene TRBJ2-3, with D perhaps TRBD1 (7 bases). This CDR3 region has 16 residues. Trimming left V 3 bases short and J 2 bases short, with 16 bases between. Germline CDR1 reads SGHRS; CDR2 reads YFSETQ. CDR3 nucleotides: TGCGCCAGCAGCTCGGGGGACAGCGACCCCACAGATACGCAGTATTTT. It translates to CASSSGDSDPTDTQYF.

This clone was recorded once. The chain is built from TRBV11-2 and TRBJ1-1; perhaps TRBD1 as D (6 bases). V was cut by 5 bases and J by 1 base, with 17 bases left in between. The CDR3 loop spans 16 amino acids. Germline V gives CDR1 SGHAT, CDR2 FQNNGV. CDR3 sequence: CASSPTGAWANTEAFF. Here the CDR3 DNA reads TGTGCCAGCAGCCCGACGGGGGCGTGGGCGAACACTGAAGCTTTCTTT.

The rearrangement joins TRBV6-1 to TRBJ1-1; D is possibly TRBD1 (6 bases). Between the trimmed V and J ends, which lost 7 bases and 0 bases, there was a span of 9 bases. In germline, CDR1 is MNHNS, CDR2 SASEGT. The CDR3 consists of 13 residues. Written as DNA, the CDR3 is TGTGCCAGCACTACAGGGATGAACACTGAAGCTTTCTTT. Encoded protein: CASTTGMNTEAFF.

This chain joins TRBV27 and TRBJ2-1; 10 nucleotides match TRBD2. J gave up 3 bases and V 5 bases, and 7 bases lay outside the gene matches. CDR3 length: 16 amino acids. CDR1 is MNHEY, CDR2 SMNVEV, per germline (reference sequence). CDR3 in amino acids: CASSQIAGGIYNEQFF. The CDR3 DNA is TGTGCCAGCAGTCAAATAGCGGGGGGAATCTACAATGAGCAGTTCTTC.

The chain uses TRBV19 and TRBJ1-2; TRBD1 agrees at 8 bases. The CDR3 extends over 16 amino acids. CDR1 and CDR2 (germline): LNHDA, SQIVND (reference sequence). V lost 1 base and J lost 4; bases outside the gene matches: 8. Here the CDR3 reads CASSIGPGQALYGYTF. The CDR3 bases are TGTGCCAGTAGTATAGGACCGGGACAGGCCCTCTATGGCTACACCTTC.

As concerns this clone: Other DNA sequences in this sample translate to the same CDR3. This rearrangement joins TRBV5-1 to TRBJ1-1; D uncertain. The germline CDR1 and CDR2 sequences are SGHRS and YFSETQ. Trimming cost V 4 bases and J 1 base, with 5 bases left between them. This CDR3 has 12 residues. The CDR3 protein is CASSGGNTEAFF. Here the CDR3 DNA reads TGCGCCAGCAGCGGCGGGAACACTGAAGCTTTCTTT. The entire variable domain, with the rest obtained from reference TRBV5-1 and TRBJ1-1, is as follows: KAGVTQTPRYLIKTRGQQVTLSCSPISGHRSVSWYQQTPGQGLQFLFEYFSETQRNKGNFPGRFSGRQFSNSRSEMNVSTLELGDSALYLCASSGGNTEAFFGQGTRLTVV.

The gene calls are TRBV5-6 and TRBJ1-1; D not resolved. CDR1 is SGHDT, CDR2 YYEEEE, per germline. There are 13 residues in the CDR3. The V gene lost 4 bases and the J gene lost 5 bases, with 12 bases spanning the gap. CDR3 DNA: TGTGCCAGCAGCCGGGCCGTGGAGACTGAAGCTTTCTTT. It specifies CASSRAVETEAFF.